One sample yielded the 32 T cell receptor beta chains listed below, sequenced in a study of T cells in Graves' hyperthyroidism and ophthalmopathy. Amplified regions were TCR beta CDR3 sequences from RNA transcripts. Carried out on the TCR CDR3, a first-round RT-PCR used the HTBI primer set. TCRdb recomputed calls from the multiplex PCR reads with MiXCR, one row per CDR3 protein. The sample lists more than 300,000 distinct CDR3 sequences, 13% occurring once. The sequenced sample was blood. Receptors originate from a woman between 18 and 29 years old with Graves' hyperthyroidism.

At least ten counts were recorded for this clonotype. The J gene is TRBJ1-1, the V gene TRBV7-9; 7 bases align to TRBD1. Germline V gene data show CDR1 as SEHNR and CDR2 as FQNEAQ (reference sequence). The J segment lost 7 bases and the V segment lost 5 bases, leaving 13 bases of the junction unmatched. The length of the CDR3 is 15 residues. As DNA, the CDR3 is TGTGCCAGCAGCCGCCAGGGGGAAAGGTTTTATGAAGCTTTCTTT. It translates to CASSRQGERFYEAFF.

The V and J genes are TRBV7-2 and TRBJ2-5, with TRBD2 identical over 12 bases. This CDR3 spans 16 amino acids. CDR1 is SGHTA, CDR2 FQGNSA, per germline. The ends lost 4 bases at V and 5 bases at J; junction bases unmatched: 8. The CDR3 protein is CASSSTSGGSGETQYF. The CDR3 nucleotides are TGTGCCAGCAGCTCGACTAGCGGGGGCTCCGGGGAGACCCAGTACTTC.

Many counts were recorded for this clonotype. The chain recombines TRBV6-1 with TRBJ2-5, with TRBD2 identical over 7 bases. Per the germline V gene, CDR1 is MNHNS and CDR2 is SASEGT. This CDR3 is 15 amino acids long. Trimming cost V 10 bases and J 4 bases; bases outside gene matches: 15. Written as DNA, the CDR3 is TGTGCCACCTCGCGGGGAGGGTTCACGGGAGAGACCCAGTACTTC. Amino acids: CATSRGGFTGETQYF.

The chain combines TRBV4-2 with TRBJ2-1; tentatively, D is TRBD1 or TRBD2 (6 bases each). Germline V lookup: CDR1 LGHNA, CDR2 YNFKEQ. V was trimmed by 5 bases and J by 1 base, leaving 24 bases between them. The CDR3 runs to 19 residues. CDR3 nucleotides: TGTGCCAGCAGCGTAGGGGGAGGAGGGCGGCTACCTTCCTACAATGAGCAGTTCTTC. This encodes CASSVGGGGRLPSYNEQFF.

The rearrangement uses TRBV6-1 and TRBJ2-5; no reliable D call. The CDR3 covers 12 residues. The V end lost 7 bases, the J end lost 8 bases, and 14 bases lay between the germline ends. CDR1 MNHNS and CDR2 SASEGT come from the germline V gene. The CDR3 sequence is CASTGPPGTQYF. The DNA of the CDR3 is TGTGCCAGCACAGGTCCCCCAGGAACCCAGTACTTC.

This clonotype came up many times. The genes are TRBV19 and TRBJ2-3; 11 nucleotides agree with TRBD2. The CDR3 loop spans 16 amino acids. Germline V gives CDR1 LNHDA, CDR2 SQIVND (reference sequence). J was trimmed by 4 bases and V by 2 bases; bases with no gene match: 5. The DNA for the CDR3 is TGTGCCAGTAGTATAATAACTAGCGGGAGACCAGATACGCAGTATTTT. This gives the protein CASSIITSGRPDTQYF.

This clonotype was counted ten times or more. The chain couples TRBV6-1 to TRBJ1-1; weak D call: TRBD1 (5 bases). The CDR3 loop spans 15 amino acids. CDR1 is MNHNS and CDR2 is SASEGT in the germline V gene. V was pared by 1 base and J by 0 bases, with 9 bases between. The CDR3 loop reads CASSEEGRVNTEAFF. CDR3 in DNA: TGTGCCAGCAGTGAAGAGGGACGGGTGAACACTGAAGCTTTCTTT.

This clonotype was counted a single time. One junction end does not reproduce the germline sequence, and a read error may be involved. The CDR3 is CASSYAIGGTYNGQFF. DNA of the CDR3: TGTGCCAGCAGTTACGCTATAGGAGGCACCTACAATGGGCAGTTCTTC. The chain combines TRBV6-5 with TRBJ2-1, with D possibly being TRBD2 (5 bases). CDR1 is MNHEY, CDR2 SVGAGI, per germline. The CDR3 is 16 residues long.

This clonotype was detected ten times or more. The chain employs TRBV18 and TRBJ1-1, with 7 bases identical to TRBD1. This CDR3 is built from 15 residues. The trim removed 4 bases at V and 2 bases at J, leaving 7 bases unmatched. Germline CDR1 is KGHSH and CDR2 is LQKENI. CDR3 region: CASSLSGGPNTEAFF. The CDR3, as DNA: TGTGCCAGCTCACTATCAGGGGGGCCAAACACTGAAGCTTTCTTT.

In its sample, this clonotype was seen many times. The chain combines TRBV7-8 with TRBJ2-1; D might be TRBD1 or TRBD2, each matching 5 bases. The CDR3 is 14 residues long. CDR1 and CDR2 from the germline V gene are SGHVS and FQNEAQ. With 2 bases removed from V and 7 bases from J, the gap between germline ends came to 12 bases. The CDR3 DNA is TGTGCCAGCAGCTTAATCAGGGACCTGAATGAGCAGTTCTTC. Encoded protein: CASSLIRDLNEQFF.

This clonotype was seen just once. CDR3 bases: TGTGCCAGCAGGGGACTAGCGGGAGAGCAATCAGATACGCAGTATTTT. It is translated as CASRGLAGEQSDTQYF. This chain connects TRBV2 to TRBJ2-3; TRBD2 agrees at 14 bases. Trimming cost V 6 bases and J 4 bases; bases outside gene matches: 6. The CDR3 is made up of 16 amino acids. The germline CDR1 and CDR2 sequences are SNHLY and FYNNEI. Complete variable domain (other parts from reference TRBV2 and TRBJ2-3): EPEVTQTPSHQVTQMGQEVILRCVPISNHLYFYWYRQILGQKVEFLVSFYNNEISEKSEIFDDQFSVERPDGSNFTLKIRSTKLEDSAMYFCASRGLAGEQSDTQYFGPGTRLTVL.

This clonotype was observed many times. CDR3 loop: CATSRDVRGQEGYTF. Written as DNA, the CDR3 is TGTGCCACCAGCAGAGATGTCAGGGGGCAGGAAGGCTACACCTTC. The rearrangement joins TRBV15 to TRBJ1-2; 8 bases agree with TRBD1. V shed 0 bases, J shed 8 bases, and the junction held 8 bases outside the gene matches. The germline CDR1 and CDR2 sequences are LNHNV and YYDKDF (reference sequence). This CDR3 spans 15 amino acids.

In this sample, this clonotype turned up a few times. V gene TRBV7-2 combines with J gene TRBJ1-1; possibly TRBD1 for D (6 bases). CDR1 is SGHTA and CDR2 is FQGNSA in the germline V gene. The length of the CDR3 is 14 residues. V was shortened by 7 bases and J by 4 bases, with 16 bases between the two germline ends. The CDR3 sequence: CASTKVQGGTEAFF. As DNA, the CDR3 is TGTGCCAGCACCAAAGTACAGGGAGGCACTGAAGCTTTCTTT.

This clonotype was observed many times. The chain has TRBV30 and TRBJ1-1; possible D gene TRBD1, 6 bases. The CDR3 extends over 13 amino acids. Looked up from germline, CDR1 is GTSNPN and CDR2 is SVGIG (reference sequence). The ends were cut back, 0 bases at V and 3 bases at J, with 8 bases in the middle. In DNA, the CDR3 is TGTGCCTGGAGTGTACAGGGCGACACTGAAGCTTTCTTT. It specifies CAWSVQGDTEAFF.

The gene calls are TRBV4-1 and TRBJ2-7, with D perhaps being TRBD1 or TRBD2 (5 bases each). V lost 3 bases and J 2 bases, leaving 8 bases between the germline ends. There are 13 residues in the CDR3. CDR1 MGHRA and CDR2 YSYEKL come from the germline V gene. CDR3 bases: TGCGCCAGCAGCCAGACAGCGGCCTACGAGCAGTACTTC. Residues: CASSQTAAYEQYF.

This clonotype was picked up a small number of times. This may come from a read error, since a much larger clone is one base off. This chain uses TRBV2 with TRBJ2-7, with D perhaps TRBD2 (5 bases). The CDR3 runs to 12 residues. Per germline, CDR1 SNHLY and CDR2 FYNNEI. Trimming shortened V by 8 bases and J by 0 bases, and 8 bases separated the two germline ends. CDR3 in DNA: TGTGCCAGCGGGAGAGGCTCCTACGAGCAGTACTTC. Translating it yields CASGRGSYEQYF.

There are many counts of this clonotype. The rearrangement joins TRBV5-1 to TRBJ1-1; weak D call: TRBD1 (6 bases). The CDR3 spans 15 residues. Germline loops: CDR1 SGHRS, CDR2 YFSETQ. V shed 2 bases and J shed 3 bases, with 14 bases lying between them. CDR3: CASSFGGGRDTEAFF. CDR3 bases: TGCGCCAGCAGCTTTGGGGGGGGGCGCGACACTGAAGCTTTCTTT.

This clonotype has ten or more counts. V and J are TRBV4-3 and TRBJ2-1, with D possibly being TRBD2 (6 bases). The germline V gene encodes CDR1 LGHNA and CDR2 YSLEER. The CDR3 has 20 residues. Trimming cost V 3 bases and J 3 bases, with 27 bases left between them. The CDR3 DNA follows: TGCGCCAGCAGCCATTACCGGGGACTCGATTCCCGTCCCGTCTACAATGAGCAGTTCTTC. It specifies CASSHYRGLDSRPVYNEQFF.

This clonotype was found many times. The chain joins TRBV28 to TRBJ2-5; no clear D. CDR1 and CDR2 from the germline V gene are MDHEN and SYDVKM. Trimming removed 6 bases from V and 2 bases from J, with 16 bases in between. This CDR3 spans 15 amino acids. CDR3 region: CASSSPLFEQETQYF. The DNA for the CDR3 is TGTGCCAGCAGCTCCCCGTTGTTTGAGCAAGAGACCCAGTACTTC.

The chain links TRBV19 to TRBJ2-3, with 7 bases fitting TRBD1. The CDR3 spans 15 residues. Germline values: CDR1 LNHDA, CDR2 SQIVND (reference sequence). The V gene end was trimmed by 7 bases and the J gene end by 0 bases; junction bases not matched to a gene: 7. This CDR3 reads CASKSGGVSTDTQYF. In DNA form, the CDR3 reads TGTGCCAGTAAATCAGGGGGAGTGAGCACAGATACGCAGTATTTT.

The J gene is TRBJ1-2, the V gene TRBV28; 7 bases fit TRBD1. Germline CDR1 MDHEN, CDR2 SYDVKM. CDR3 length: 15 amino acids. Trimming cost V 6 bases and J 4 bases; bases outside gene matches: 11. In DNA form, the CDR3 reads TGTGCCAGCAGACCGACAGGGCGGGTCGGCTATGGCTACACCTTC. Protein: CASRPTGRVGYGYTF.

This clonotype has at least ten counts. This rearrangement joins TRBV5-6 to TRBJ1-1; 10 positions agree with TRBD1. Germline-derived CDR1 and CDR2 are SGHDT and YYEEEE. Trimming removed 4 bases from V and 4 bases from J; junction bases left unmatched: 4. The CDR3 totals 14 residues. The CDR3 sequence: CASSGRTGGTEAFF. The CDR3 DNA reads TGTGCCAGCAGCGGCAGGACAGGGGGCACTGAAGCTTTCTTT.

The chain has TRBV28 and TRBJ2-2; 9 positions agree with TRBD1. J was trimmed by 3 bases and V by 6 bases; bases with no gene match: 8. The CDR3 runs to 16 residues. Germline CDR1 reads MDHEN; CDR2 reads SYDVKM. CDR3 DNA sequence: TGTGCCAGCAGATTTCCGGGACAGGGCTACACCGGGGAGCTGTTTTTT. It is translated as CASRFPGQGYTGELFF.

This clonotype showed up many times. This chain joins TRBV18 and TRBJ1-1, with no clear D. V was trimmed by 8 bases and J by 0 bases, leaving 13 bases between them. The CDR3 sequence is 14 residues long. Germline lookup yields CDR1 KGHSH and CDR2 LQKENI. This CDR3 is CASSPDRLNTEAFF. As DNA, the CDR3 is TGTGCCAGCAGCCCGGACCGATTGAACACTGAAGCTTTCTTT.

This clonotype was seen more than once but under ten times. This chain uses TRBV7-8 with TRBJ1-4, with 7 bases that match TRBD1. This CDR3 is built from 15 residues. Germline V lookup: CDR1 SGHVS, CDR2 FQNEAQ. With V trimmed by 5 bases and J by 8 bases, 11 bases remained unmatched. The CDR3 bases are TGTGCCAGCAGCGAGTATAGGGGGCGAGAAGAAAAACTGTTTTTT. Its translation: CASSEYRGREEKLFF.

In its sample, this clonotype was seen many times. This chain joins TRBV28 and TRBJ2-2; 8 bases are shared with TRBD2. The CDR3 spans 15 residues. The germline V gene has CDR1 MDHEN and CDR2 SYDVKM. V was pared by 3 bases and J by 4 bases, with 4 bases of the junction left unmatched. In DNA form, the CDR3 reads TGTGCCAGCAGTTTGTCTAGCGGGCTCACCGGGGAGCTGTTTTTT. Translation: CASSLSSGLTGELFF. Full variable domain (outside the CDR3, taken from reference TRBV28 and TRBJ2-2): DVKVTQSSRYLVKRTGEKVFLECVQDMDHENMFWYRQDPGLGLRLIYFSYDVKMKEKGDIPEGYSVSREKKERFSLILESASTNQTSMYLCASSLSSGLTGELFFGEGSRLTVL.

This clonotype was seen a few times. The chain combines TRBV7-3 with TRBJ2-1; D is undetermined. The V gene's germline CDR1 is SGHTA and CDR2 FQGTGA. The CDR3 spans 13 residues. The V gene lost 4 bases and the J gene lost 5 bases, with 9 bases spanning the gap. This CDR3 is CASSSPGNNEQFF. The CDR3 region has the DNA TGTGCCAGCAGCTCCCCGGGCAACAATGAGCAGTTCTTC.

This clonotype was seen many times. The rearrangement links TRBV2 to TRBJ1-2; TRBD1 matches at 11 bases. CDR1 and CDR2 (germline): SNHLY, FYNNEI. There are 15 residues in the CDR3. J was trimmed by 8 bases and V by 5 bases; bases with no gene match: 10. The CDR3 bases are TGTGCCAGCAGTCCAGGGACAGGGGGTTTCGGAGGCTACACCTTC. Amino acids: CASSPGTGGFGGYTF.

This clonotype has ten or more counts. V usage is TRBV29-1 and J usage is TRBJ2-2; D perhaps matches TRBD2 (5 bases). From germline, CDR1 is SQVTM and CDR2 ANQGSEA. The CDR3 sequence is 16 residues long. Trimming pared 0 bases from V and 3 bases from J, leaving 14 bases between. The CDR3 sequence: CSVEDTVGSYTGELFF. CDR3 sequence (DNA): TGCAGCGTTGAAGATACAGTAGGGAGCTACACCGGGGAGCTGTTTTTT.

This clonotype was detected ten times or more. V gene TRBV7-9 combines with J gene TRBJ1-1; a possible D gene is TRBD1 (5 bases). The germline V and J ends were trimmed by 6 bases and 1 base, with 6 bases remaining between them. Germline V lookup: CDR1 SEHNR, CDR2 FQNEAQ (reference sequence). CDR3 length: 12 residues. CDR3 nucleotide sequence: TGTGCCAGCAGTACAGGGAACACTGAAGCTTTCTTT. As protein: CASSTGNTEAFF.

At least ten counts were recorded for this clonotype. This chain joins TRBV6-2 or TRBV6-3 and TRBJ2-7; D gene ambiguous. V lost 7 bases, J lost 3 bases, and 10 bases lay in between. Germline-derived CDR1 and CDR2 are MNHEY and SVGEGT. CDR3 size: 12 residues. CDR3 bases: TGTGCCAGCATTGATCAGAACTACGAGCAGTACTTC. The encoded protein is CASIDQNYEQYF.

In this sample, this clonotype turned up many times. The chain links TRBV10-3 to TRBJ1-5; D remains unclear. V shed 0 bases and J shed 1 base, with 4 bases lying between them. There are 14 residues in the CDR3. Germline V gene sequence: CDR1 ENHRY, CDR2 SYGVKD. CDR3 in amino acids: CAISESESNQPQHF. CDR3 bases: TGTGCCATCAGTGAGTCGGAGAGCAATCAGCCCCAGCATTTT.